This TCR beta chain was found in a study of CD8+ T cells in alopecia areata. Broader study findings: With patients, TCR sharing proved less clear than in mice, a difference possibly related to HLA.

This clone was seen a handful of times. Its target is not known. After isolation, RNA underwent reverse transcription to generate cDNA as the sequencing template. TCRdb's table, derived via immunoSEQ multiplex PCR, lists solely in-frame clones and lacks some. The sample carries 95,000 to 120,000 clones, roughly 50% recorded once. The treatment here: oral pan-JAK inhibitor, 5-10 mg twice daily. This CDR3 is 15 amino acids long. The ends lost 4 bases at V and 6 bases at J; junction bases unmatched: 7. Germline V CDR1 and CDR2: LNHNV, YYDKDF (reference sequence). This receptor was obtained from a human donor with alopecia areata. The rearrangement uses TRBV15 and TRBJ2-1; TRBD2 matches at 9 bases. Specimen: CD4+ T cells sorted from blood, collected at week 24, from a patient treated with tofacitinib. The CDR3 region is CATSIVAGGLNEQFF. DNA for the CDR3: TGTGCCACCAGCATTGTCGCGGGGGGGCTCAATGAGCAGTTCTTC.